Each of the 29 T cell receptor beta chains below was sequenced from the same sample in a study of breast tumors, draining lymph nodes, adjacent tissues. TCRdb re-analysed the multiplex PCR reads in MiXCR, keeping a single row per CDR3 protein. The repertoire holds some 110,000 distinct CDR3 sequences, with more than 30% as singletons. The lymph nodes were axillary draining lymph nodes from breast cancer patients. The source material was axillary lymph node tissue. The source of these receptors is a female donor with breast cancer. Some clones in this sample may be carry-over from other donors' samples.

This clonotype was counted at least ten times. J is TRBJ2-7 and V is TRBV6-5; 7 bases match TRBD1. The J segment lost 1 base and the V segment lost 0 bases, leaving 9 bases of the junction unmatched. In germline, CDR1 is MNHEY, CDR2 SVGAGI. The CDR3 runs 17 residues. CDR3 protein: CASSYSRGRRGSYEQYF. DNA for the CDR3: TGTGCCAGCAGTTACTCGAGGGGGCGCAGGGGATCCTACGAGCAGTACTTC.

The CDR3 loop reads CASSAGQGLPPLHF. The DNA for the CDR3 is TGCGCCAGCAGCGCGGGACAGGGTCTGCCCCCCCTCCACTTT. The J gene is TRBJ1-6, the V gene TRBV5-1; TRBD1 aligns across 9 bases. The germline CDR1 and CDR2 sequences are SGHRS and YFSETQ. This CDR3 is built from 14 residues. The trim removed 4 bases at V and 13 bases at J, leaving 9 bases unmatched.

This clonotype was seen at least ten times. The V gene is TRBV13, the J gene TRBJ2-1, with 11 positions matching TRBD1. With 2 bases clipped from V and 7 bases from J, the junction kept 7 bases outside the gene matches. The germline gives CDR1 PRHDT, CDR2 FYEKMQ (reference sequence). CDR3 length equals 16 residues. CDR3: CASSLPGQGEWNEQFF. CDR3 nucleotide sequence: TGTGCCAGCAGCTTACCGGGACAGGGGGAGTGGAATGAGCAGTTCTTC.

Note on this clonotype: A clone one base away is much larger, so this may be a read error. The chain uses TRBV11-2 and TRBJ2-5; D unresolved. Per germline, CDR1 SGHAT and CDR2 FQNNGV. This CDR3 is built from 12 residues. Here the CDR3 reads CASSLGVEAQHF. In DNA, the CDR3 is TGTGCCAGCAGCCTTGGGGTTGAGGCCCAGCACTTC.

This clonotype was observed at least ten times. This chain connects TRBV6-9 to TRBJ2-1; 7 bases map to TRBD2. CDR3 size: 15 residues. The junction had 11 bases not matched to a gene; V was cut back by 6 bases and J by 6 bases. Germline assignment: CDR1 MNHGY and CDR2 SVAAGI. The CDR3 DNA follows: TGTGCCAGCAGCCGACCACTAGCGACTTGCAATGAGCAGTTCTTC. Protein sequence: CASSRPLATCNEQFF.

For this clonotype: A much more abundant neighbour one base away suggests this may be a read error. V and J are TRBV6-1 and TRBJ2-7; TRBD1 agrees at 7 bases. The J call is uncertain, as TRBJ2-1 better fits the DNA end. There are 16 residues in the CDR3. CDR1 is MNHNS, CDR2 SASEGT, per germline. CDR3 region: CASSSTGRGYYNEQFF. The CDR3 bases are TGTGCCAGCAGTTCCACGGGCAGGGGGTACTACAATGAGCAGTTCTTC.

This clonotype was detected many times. Relative to the germline gene, one junction end is altered; a read error may explain this. V usage is TRBV10-2 and J usage is TRBJ2-3; TRBD1 or TRBD2 may be the D gene (5 bases each). The CDR3 has 14 amino acids. Germline V gene sequence: CDR1 WSHSY, CDR2 SAAADI. The CDR3 protein is CASNEGRGTDTQYF. The CDR3 DNA is TGCGCCAGCAATGAGGGGAGAGGGACAGATACGCAGTATTTT.

V gene TRBV5-5 combines with J gene TRBJ1-1, with 8 bases aligning to TRBD1. V shed 3 bases, J shed 10 bases, and the junction held 11 bases outside the gene matches. The germline V gene has CDR1 SGHKS and CDR2 YYEKEE (reference sequence). This CDR3 comprises 14 residues. Written as DNA, the CDR3 is TGTGCCAGCAGCTGGGGACAGGCTCAGGGCGGAGCTTTCTTT. Its translation: CASSWGQAQGGAFF.

The chain uses TRBV5-1 and TRBJ2-1; TRBD2 matches 10 bases. CDR1 is SGHRS, CDR2 YFSETQ, per germline. V shed 4 bases, J shed 9 bases, and the junction held 10 bases outside the gene matches. CDR3 length equals 15 residues. The CDR3 loop is CASSASSGGYGEQFF. The CDR3 DNA reads TGCGCCAGCAGCGCTTCTAGCGGGGGATACGGTGAGCAGTTCTTC.

This clonotype was counted many times. The rearrangement joins TRBV20-1 to TRBJ1-5, with 8 bases aligning to TRBD1. The CDR3 is 13 residues long. The V and J ends lost 2 bases and 6 bases, in that order; junction bases with no gene match: 3. Germline V gene lookup returns CDR1 DFQATT and CDR2 SNEGSKA (reference sequence). The CDR3 DNA sequence: TGCAGTGCTAGACCAGGGGGCCGTCAGCCCCAGCATTTT. Translating it yields CSARPGGRQPQHF.

This clonotype was detected ten times or more. This sequence joins TRBV20-1 and TRBJ2-3, with 7 bases identical to TRBD2. Germline CDR1 is DFQATT and CDR2 is SNEGSKA (reference sequence). V shed 3 bases and J 3 bases; nucleotides not matched to a gene: 0. This CDR3 is 12 amino acids long. CDR3 in DNA: TGCAGTGCTAGGGGAGGGACAGATACGCAGTATTTT. It is translated as CSARGGTDTQYF.

Concerning this clonotype: One end of the junction varies from germline; a read error may be responsible. The chain links TRBV7-2 to TRBJ2-1, with 9 bases fitting TRBD2. Germline assignment: CDR1 SGHTA and CDR2 FQGNSA. The CDR3 is 14 residues long. In nucleotides, the CDR3 is TGCGCCAGCAGCCTGAGCGGGAGGCTCAATGAGCAGTTCTTC. Residues: CASSLSGRLNEQFF.

This chain links TRBV9 with TRBJ1-1; 8 bases map to TRBD1. Germline loops: CDR1 SGDLS, CDR2 YYNGEE. This CDR3 has 14 amino acids. Trimming removed 0 bases from V and 6 bases from J; junction bases left unmatched: 4. CDR3 DNA sequence: TGTGCCAGCAGCGTAGGACAGGGGTATCCTGAAGCTTTCTTT. Encoded protein: CASSVGQGYPEAFF. The full variable domain, its missing parts supplied by reference TRBV9 and TRBJ1-1, is DSGVTQTPKHLITATGQRVTLRCSPRSGDLSVYWYQQSLDQGLQFLIQYYNGEERAKGNILERFSAQQFPDLHSELNLSSLELGDSALYFCASSVGQGYPEAFFGQGTRLTVV.

The table lists this clonotype with many counts. The chain joins TRBV6-6 to TRBJ2-3; a possible D gene is TRBD2 (6 bases). CDR1 is MNHNY and CDR2 is SVGAGI in the germline V gene (reference sequence). With 7 bases removed from V and 0 bases from J, the gap between germline ends came to 11 bases. CDR3 size: 14 residues. As DNA, the CDR3 is TGTGCCAGCACACACGGGGGTAGCACAGATACGCAGTATTTT. Its translation: CASTHGGSTDTQYF.

The rearrangement uses TRBV19 and TRBJ1-5; D remains ambiguous. The germline gives CDR1 LNHDA, CDR2 SQIVND (reference sequence). CDR3 length: 13 residues. V shed 3 bases and J shed 1 base, with 4 bases lying between them. The CDR3 sequence: CASSMASNQPQHF. CDR3 bases: TGTGCCAGTAGTATGGCCAGCAATCAGCCCCAGCATTTT.

This clonotype was seen repeatedly, ten times or more. This chain uses TRBV6-1 with TRBJ1-5; D is possibly TRBD1 (6 bases). Trimming took off 3 bases at V and 0 bases at J, with 12 bases between the two ends. CDR1 and CDR2 (germline): MNHNS, SASEGT. CDR3 length: 16 amino acids. CDR3: CASSDRDTHSNQPQHF. DNA for the CDR3: TGTGCCAGCAGTGACCGGGACACTCATAGCAATCAGCCCCAGCATTTT.

This chain uses TRBV27 with TRBJ2-1, with 7 nucleotides matching TRBD2. With V trimmed by 6 bases and J by 2 bases, 10 bases remained unmatched. The CDR3 length is 16 residues. Germline V gives CDR1 MNHEY, CDR2 SMNVEV (reference sequence). The CDR3 DNA sequence: TGTGCCAGCAGATTAGGAGGCGGGGGAACCTACAATGAGCAGTTCTTC. It translates to CASRLGGGGTYNEQFF.

The chain employs TRBV27 and TRBJ2-2; D is unresolved. Germline values: CDR1 MNHEY, CDR2 SMNVEV (reference sequence). There are 14 residues in the CDR3. Deletions cut 5 bases from V and 7 bases from J, with 14 bases between. The CDR3, as DNA: TGTGCCAGCAGTCCCCGGGCGGCGGTCGGGGAGCTGTTTTTT. It is translated as CASSPRAAVGELFF.

Comments on this clonotype: Since no conserved phenylalanine or tryptophan closes the CDR3, a read error is the likely cause. This chain joins TRBV7-2 and TRBJ2-7; 13 bases line up with TRBD2. With V trimmed by 5 bases and J by 2 bases, 6 bases remained unmatched. Germline-derived CDR1 and CDR2 are SGHTA and FQGNSA. The CDR3 is made up of 16 amino acids. The CDR3 DNA reads TGTGCCAGCAGCCTCGAAGGGACTAGCGGGACCTACGAGCAGTACTCC. Residues: CASSLEGTSGTYEQYS.

This clonotype was seen only a few times. At one boundary the junction diverges from the germline segment, which might be a read error. The V call is TRBV2, the J call TRBJ1-1, with D possibly TRBD1 on 6 matching bases. The germline CDR1 and CDR2 sequences are SNHLY and FYNNEI. CDR3 length: 14 residues. CDR3 loop: CASSEASGGPEAFF. In nucleotides, the CDR3 is TGCGCCAGCAGTGAGGCCTCGGGGGGGCCTGAAGCTTTCTTT.

On this clonotype: A much larger clone lies a single base off, so this may be a read error. CDR3 amino acids: CASSRTSGRSNEQFF. The CDR3 DNA reads as TGTGCCAGCAGTCGGACTAGCGGGAGAAGTAATGAGCAGTTCTTC. V gene TRBV6-6 combines with J gene TRBJ2-1, with TRBD2 identical over 13 bases. The germline CDR1 and CDR2 sequences are MNHNY and SVGAGI (reference sequence). This CDR3 comprises 15 residues. The ends lost 5 bases at V and 7 bases at J; junction bases unmatched: 5.

This clonotype occurred many times. This chain uses TRBV10-3 with TRBJ1-1; D is possibly TRBD1 (5 bases). Germline CDR1 is ENHRY and CDR2 is SYGVKD. This CDR3 contains 14 residues. Between the trimmed V and J ends, which lost 0 bases and 3 bases, there was a span of 8 bases. CDR3 nucleotide sequence: TGTGCCATCAGTGAGTCGGGAGGGGACACTGAAGCTTTCTTT. It encodes CAISESGGDTEAFF.

The chain combines TRBV18 with TRBJ1-1; D is ambiguous. CDR3 length: 14 amino acids. V was shortened by 3 bases and J by 3 bases, with 11 bases between the two germline ends. Germline V CDR1 and CDR2: KGHSH, LQKENI. This chain's CDR3 is CASSPEPSYTEAFF. In nucleotides, the CDR3 is TGTGCCAGCTCACCGGAACCAAGCTACACTGAAGCTTTCTTT.

This clonotype was seen repeatedly, ten times or more. This chain connects TRBV6-5 to TRBJ1-2; 8 bases fit TRBD1. The J segment lost 4 bases and the V segment lost 2 bases, leaving 0 bases of the junction unmatched. Germline loops: CDR1 MNHEY, CDR2 SVGAGI. The CDR3 runs to 13 residues. The CDR3 protein is CASSYTGGYGYTF. The CDR3 nucleotides read TGTGCCAGCAGTTACACAGGGGGCTATGGCTACACCTTC.

There are many counts of this clonotype. The rearrangement links TRBV6-4 to TRBJ1-1; D is uncertain. The CDR3 consists of 14 residues. Germline values: CDR1 MRHNA, CDR2 SNTAGT. V was shortened by 5 bases and J by 1 base, with 11 bases between the two germline ends. CDR3 sequence: CASSSSPGNTEAFF. CDR3 DNA: TGTGCCAGCAGTTCTTCCCCAGGGAACACTGAAGCTTTCTTT.

This clonotype has ten or more counts. The chain links TRBV7-2 to TRBJ2-6; no reliable D call. V gave up 7 bases and J gave up 0 bases, with 10 bases separating them. CDR3 size: 15 residues. Germline V gives CDR1 SGHTA, CDR2 FQGNSA. CDR3 region: CASTLSLSGANVLTF. CDR3 in DNA: TGTGCCAGCACTTTGAGTCTCTCTGGGGCCAACGTCCTGACTTTC.

This clonotype was seen many times. In nucleotides, the CDR3 is TGTGCCAGCCTCGCAGGGGGCTCCGGCGAGACCCAGTACTTC. Its protein product is CASLAGGSGETQYF. This chain joins TRBV2 and TRBJ2-5; 8 bases are a match to TRBD1. CDR1 and CDR2 from the germline V gene are SNHLY and FYNNEI. There are 14 residues in the CDR3. Trimming took 8 bases from V and 5 from J; bases not matched to a gene: 10.

This chain links TRBV9 with TRBJ2-1, with 9 nucleotides matching TRBD1. From germline, CDR1 is SGDLS and CDR2 YYNGEE. There are 15 residues in the CDR3. V trimming: 4 bases; J trimming: 4 bases; junction bases outside the gene matches: 6. CDR3 residues: CASSPDRGIYNEQFF. The CDR3, as DNA: TGTGCCAGCAGCCCTGACAGGGGGATATACAATGAGCAGTTCTTC.

This clonotype was observed at least ten times. V usage is TRBV9 and J usage is TRBJ1-2; no reliable D call. This CDR3 comprises 12 residues. Germline lookup yields CDR1 SGDLS and CDR2 YYNGEE. V was shortened by 5 bases and J by 5 bases, with 10 bases between the two germline ends. CDR3 sequence reads: CASSHPSYGYTF. CDR3 nucleotides: TGTGCCAGCAGTCACCCCAGTTATGGCTACACCTTC.